This entry lists 18 T cell receptor beta chains sequenced from one sample in a study of blood T cell repertoires in COVID-19. The assay was immunoSEQ multiplex PCR, and TCRdb's table has in-frame clones only and misses some. The profile shows roughly 400,000 clones, about nine tenths of them singletons. Specimen: PBMCs or T cells enriched from blood (not recorded which). These receptors all stem from a woman in her 30s who had recovered from COVID-19.

CDR3 sequence (DNA): TGTGCCTGGAGAGGAGGGACTAGCGGGAGCGAGCAGTACTTC. Its protein product is CAWRGGTSGSEQYF. The chain uses TRBV30 and TRBJ2-7; TRBD2 agrees at 14 bases. CDR1 is GTSNPN and CDR2 is SVGIG in the germline V gene (reference sequence). J gave up 6 bases and V 3 bases, and 4 bases lay outside the gene matches. CDR3 length: 14 residues.

J is TRBJ1-1 and V is TRBV9; perhaps TRBD1 as D (6 bases). Trimming stripped 3 bases from V and 2 bases from J, with 17 bases between. In germline, CDR1 is SGDLS, CDR2 YYNGEE. The CDR3 spans 16 residues. The chain's CDR3 is CASSGGPRILNTEAFF. In DNA, the CDR3 is TGTGCCAGCAGCGGGGGGCCTCGAATCCTTAACACTGAAGCTTTCTTT.

This clone was recorded once. V usage is TRBV5-6 and J usage is TRBJ2-1; 11 bases align to TRBD2. Trimming removed 2 bases from V and 10 bases from J; junction bases left unmatched: 8. Germline V gene lookup returns CDR1 SGHDT and CDR2 YYEEEE. The CDR3 extends over 15 amino acids. The CDR3 loop is CASSFPGLAGGEQFF. DNA of the CDR3: TGTGCCAGCAGCTTTCCGGGGCTAGCGGGGGGAGAGCAGTTCTTC.

The chain uses TRBV6-6 and TRBJ2-2; D gene ambiguous. The CDR3 extends over 13 amino acids. Germline V CDR1 and CDR2: MNHNY, SVGAGI (reference sequence). Trimming took off 6 bases at V and 6 bases at J, with 11 bases between the two ends. DNA of the CDR3: TGTGCCAGCAGGTCCACAGTGCCCGGGGAGCTGTTTTTT. This translates into CASRSTVPGELFF.

The count of this clone is one. The rearrangement links TRBV5-1 to TRBJ2-7, with 10 nucleotides matching TRBD2. V gave up 5 bases and J gave up 2 bases; unmatched junction bases: 10. This CDR3 has 16 residues. In germline, CDR1 is SGHRS, CDR2 YFSETQ. This CDR3 is CASSRASGRWTYEQYF. The CDR3 nucleotides are TGCGCCAGCAGTAGGGCTAGCGGGAGATGGACCTACGAGCAGTACTTC.

This sequence joins TRBV5-1 and TRBJ1-1; 7 bases are shared with TRBD1. Losses at the gene ends were 4 bases for V and 5 bases for J; bases not matched to a gene: 8. Per the germline V gene, CDR1 is SGHRS and CDR2 is YFSETQ. This CDR3 region has 14 residues. For the CDR3, the DNA is TGCGCCAGCAGCCCCACGGGACAGCAAACTGAAGCTTTCTTT. As protein: CASSPTGQQTEAFF.

This clone was observed once. V is TRBV3-1 (or the pseudogene TRBV3-2) and J is TRBJ1-1; perhaps TRBD1 as D (5 bases). Germline V gene lookup returns CDR1 LGHDT and CDR2 YNNKEL (reference sequence). This CDR3 is built from 14 residues. V lost 2 bases to trimming and J lost 1 base, with 8 bases between them. The CDR3 DNA reads as TGTGCCAGCAGCCAAAACACAGGGAACACTGAAGCTTTCTTT. Its protein is CASSQNTGNTEAFF.

This chain uses TRBV7-8 with TRBJ1-1; D not certain. Germline V CDR1 and CDR2: SGHVS, FQNEAQ. This CDR3 contains 14 residues. Trimming stripped 2 bases from V and 1 base from J, with 8 bases between. The CDR3 loop reads CASSLLPGNTEAFF. CDR3 DNA: TGTGCCAGCAGCTTATTACCGGGGAACACTGAAGCTTTCTTT.

This clone was seen once. This chain links TRBV12-2 with TRBJ2-5; TRBD2 is the table's D call and was not checked against the DNA. TRBV12-2 is termed a pseudogene. CDR3 length: 17 amino acids. Here the CDR3 reads CASRPTSGRGNQETQYF. As DNA, the CDR3 is TGTGCAAGTCGCCCGACCTCAGGGCGGGGGAACCAAGAGACCCAGTACTTC.

The CDR3, as DNA: TGTGCCAGCAGTTACTCAACACCGGGGAACATTCAGTACTTC. Amino acid sequence: CASSYSTPGNIQYF. The chain is built from TRBV6-5 and TRBJ2-4; perhaps TRBD2 as D (5 bases). The CDR3 consists of 14 residues. Between the trimmed V and J ends, which lost 0 bases and 7 bases, there was a span of 10 bases. Per germline, CDR1 MNHEY and CDR2 SVGAGI.

This clone was counted between two and nine times. The gene calls are TRBV5-1 and TRBJ1-3, with TRBD1 matching 9 bases. Looked up from germline, CDR1 is SGHRS and CDR2 is YFSETQ. The V gene end was trimmed by 3 bases and the J gene end by 0 bases; junction bases not matched to a gene: 1. The CDR3 runs 15 residues. The CDR3 sequence: CASSYRGLSGNTIYF. As DNA, the CDR3 is TGCGCCAGCAGCTACAGGGGGCTCTCTGGAAACACCATATATTTT. Combining the CDR3 with reference TRBV5-1 and TRBJ1-3 gives the whole variable domain KAGVTQTPRYLIKTRGQQVTLSCSPISGHRSVSWYQQTPGQGLQFLFEYFSETQRNKGNFPGRFSGRQFSNSRSEMNVSTLELGDSALYLCASSYRGLSGNTIYFGEGSWLTVV.

The chain joins TRBV18 to TRBJ2-7; D is undetermined. Germline-derived CDR1 and CDR2 are KGHSH and LQKENI. Trimming shortened V by 2 bases and J by 3 bases, and 8 bases separated the two germline ends. The CDR3 spans 13 residues. CDR3 coding DNA: TGTGCCAGCTCACCATCGTCCCGCTACGAGCAGTACTTC. It is translated as CASSPSSRYEQYF.

The CDR3 loop reads CASRGLAVGGGETQYF. As DNA, the CDR3 is TGTGCCAGCAGGGGACTAGCGGTCGGAGGTGGAGAGACCCAGTACTTC. The chain uses TRBV28 and TRBJ2-5; 11 bases fit TRBD2. From germline, CDR1 is MDHEN and CDR2 SYDVKM. With V trimmed by 6 bases and J by 4 bases, 10 bases remained unmatched. The CDR3 loop spans 16 amino acids.

The rearrangement joins TRBV10-3 to TRBJ2-7; 9 nucleotides align to TRBD1. The junction had 5 bases not matched to a gene; V was cut back by 5 bases and J by 3 bases. The germline CDR1 and CDR2 sequences are ENHRY and SYGVKD. The CDR3 is made up of 14 amino acids. The CDR3 bases are TGTGCCATCAGTCTAGGACAGGGGAGCTACGAGCAGTACTTC. Amino acid sequence: CAISLGQGSYEQYF.

The rearrangement joins TRBV6-5 to TRBJ1-4, with D unclear. This CDR3 has 12 amino acids. The germline V gene has CDR1 MNHEY and CDR2 SVGAGI. V was trimmed by 0 bases and J by 7 bases, leaving 3 bases between them. As DNA, the CDR3 is TGTGCCAGCAGTTACTCGGCTGAAAAACTGTTTTTT. Amino acid sequence: CASSYSAEKLFF.

This chain connects TRBV4-3 to TRBJ1-3, with D unresolved. Germline V gives CDR1 LGHNA, CDR2 YSLEER. This CDR3 has 16 residues. Trimming removed 0 bases from V and 4 bases from J, with 13 bases in between. The CDR3 sequence: CASSQDRNRVGNTIYF. The CDR3, as DNA: TGCGCCAGCAGCCAAGATAGGAACAGAGTGGGAAACACCATATATTTT.

The chain recombines TRBV5-1 with TRBJ1-1; TRBD1 aligns across 9 bases. The CDR3 spans 15 residues. With V trimmed by 7 bases and J by 0 bases, 7 bases remained unmatched. Germline V gives CDR1 SGHRS, CDR2 YFSETQ. The CDR3 loop reads CASHPGQGMNTEAFF. In DNA, the CDR3 is TGCGCCAGCCACCCGGGACAGGGTATGAACACTGAAGCTTTCTTT.

The J gene is TRBJ2-1, the V gene TRBV2; the D gene is possibly TRBD1 (6 bases). This CDR3 is built from 18 residues. Germline V gene data show CDR1 as SNHLY and CDR2 as FYNNEI. Trimming pared 2 bases from V and 7 bases from J, leaving 24 bases between. CDR3 residues: CASSEWGPWALGGNEQFF. The DNA of the CDR3 is TGTGCCAGCAGTGAATGGGGGCCGTGGGCTCTAGGGGGTAATGAGCAGTTCTTC.